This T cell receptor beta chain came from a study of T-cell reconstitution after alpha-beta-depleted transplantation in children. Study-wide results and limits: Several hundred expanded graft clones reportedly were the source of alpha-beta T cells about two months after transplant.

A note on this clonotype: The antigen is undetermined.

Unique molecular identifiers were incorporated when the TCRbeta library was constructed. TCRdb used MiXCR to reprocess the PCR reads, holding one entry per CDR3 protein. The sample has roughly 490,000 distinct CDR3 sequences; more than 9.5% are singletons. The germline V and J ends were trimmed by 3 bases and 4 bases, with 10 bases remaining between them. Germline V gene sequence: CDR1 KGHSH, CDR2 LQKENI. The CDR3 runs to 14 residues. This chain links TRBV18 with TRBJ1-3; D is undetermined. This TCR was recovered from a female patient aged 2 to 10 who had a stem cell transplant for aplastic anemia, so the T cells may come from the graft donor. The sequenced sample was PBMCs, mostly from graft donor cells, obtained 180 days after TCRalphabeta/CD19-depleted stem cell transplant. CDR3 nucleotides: TGTGCCAGCTCACCGCCACCAGTCGGAAACACCATATATTTT. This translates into CASSPPPVGNTIYF.